A selection of T cell receptor beta chains follows, all from one sample in a study of blood T cells in healthy people across ages. Each CDR3 protein gets one entry after TCRdb re-called the 5' RACE reads with MiXCR. The table lists 920,000 or so distinct CDR3 sequences, more than 35% of them singletons. The source material was blood. All receptors come from a woman aged 60 to 75 in good health. Both conserved end residues are part of each CDR3. A D gene is named only where the DNA matches it firmly. A row's size may be missing; if present it is once, few, many or a size class.

V	size	D	J	CDR3	DNA
TRBV20-1	.	TRBD2	TRBJ2-1	CSALAGLAGWSNEQFF	TGCAGTGCCCTAGCGGGACTAGCGGGATGGAGCAATGAGCAGTTCTTC
TRBV29-1	.	.	TRBJ2-3	CSERVGDTQYF	TGCAGCGAGCGGGTGGGAGATACGCAGTATTTT
TRBV4-2	.	.	TRBJ1-6	CASSQEIRAENNSPLHF	TGTGCCAGCAGCCAAGAAATCAGGGCCGAGAATAATTCACCCCTCCACTTT
TRBV15	few	.	TRBJ2-3	CATTPEGSTDTQYF	TGTGCCACCACTCCGGAGGGGAGCACAGATACGCAGTATTTT
TRBV10-3	.	.	TRBJ2-6	CATKLSGANVLTF	TGTGCCACCAAACTTTCTGGGGCCAACGTCCTGACTTTC
TRBV3-1	.	TRBD1	TRBJ1-1	CASSPGQGAEAFF	TGTGCCAGCAGCCCCGGACAGGGGGCCGAAGCTTTCTTT
TRBV5-1	few	TRBD2	TRBJ2-1	CASSLPTSGGLYNEQFF	TGCGCCAGCAGCTTGCCAACTAGCGGGGGCCTCTACAATGAGCAGTTCTTC
TRBV12-3/TRBV12-4	few	TRBD2	TRBJ2-1	CASSLGLAGVWEQFF	TGTGCCAGCAGTTTGGGACTAGCGGGAGTTTGGGAGCAGTTCTTC
TRBV3-1	few	.	TRBJ2-1	CASSQVRTNRRANEQFF	TGTGCCAGCAGCCAAGTTAGAACAAATAGGCGGGCCAATGAGCAGTTCTTC
TRBV3-1	many	TRBD2	TRBJ2-1	CASSQGLAGVNEQFF	TGTGCCAGCAGTCAGGGACTAGCGGGTGTAAATGAGCAGTTCTTC
TRBV7-9	.	.	TRBJ2-1	CASGGVGNEQFF	TGTGCAAGCGGCGGGGTGGGCAATGAGCAGTTCTTC
TRBV7-9	.	.	TRBJ2-7	CASSSGTHSYEQYF	TGTGCCAGCAGCTCCGGGACGCACTCCTACGAGCAGTACTTC
TRBV7-9	.	TRBD2	TRBJ2-7	CASSVQREGYEQYF	TGTGCCAGCAGCGTACAGCGGGAGGGCTACGAGCAGTACTTC
TRBV29-1	few	.	TRBJ1-1	CSVKGVLNTEAFF	TGCAGCGTAAAGGGAGTCCTGAACACTGAAGCTTTCTTT
TRBV30	.	.	TRBJ2-7	CAWRGRSYEQYF	TGTGCCTGGAGGGGGAGATCCTACGAGCAGTACTTC
TRBV18	.	.	TRBJ2-7	CASSPAGLGAEQYF	TGTGCCAGCTCCCCCGCGGGGTTGGGGGCCGAGCAGTACTTC
TRBV14	few	.	TRBJ2-5	CASSQVPVTQYF	TGTGCCAGCAGCCAAGTCCCGGTAACCCAGTACTTC
TRBV6-2/TRBV6-3	.	.	TRBJ2-7	CASSQRPRELHEQYF	TGTGCCAGCAGCCAGAGGCCCAGGGAGCTCCACGAGCAGTACTTC
TRBV28	.	TRBD1	TRBJ2-3	CASSFRDRGADTQYF	TGTGCCAGCAGCTTCCGGGACAGGGGCGCAGATACGCAGTATTTT
TRBV3-1	.	TRBD2	TRBJ2-1	CASSQLGGDNEQFF	TGTGCCAGCAGCCAACTCGGGGGGGATAATGAGCAGTTCTTC
TRBV7-2	.	TRBD1	TRBJ2-5	CASSSMSDRGFETQYF	TGTGCCAGCAGCTCGATGAGTGACAGGGGGTTTGAGACCCAGTACTTC
TRBV20-1	few	TRBD2	TRBJ2-7	CSALQLAGTYEQYF	TGCAGTGCCCTGCAACTAGCGGGAACCTACGAGCAGTACTTC